This T cell receptor (beta chain) comes out of a study of cytomegalovirus exposure and HLA in healthy donors. This clone appeared a few times. The antigen remains undetermined. The PCR ran on 60 Vbeta and 13 Jbeta primers. Sequencing was performed with immunoSEQ multiplex PCR; in TCRdb, only in-frame clones are kept and a portion is missing. The table lists about 140,000 clones, almost 85% of them singletons. Overall study findings and caveats: Sequencing had likely introduced a cluster of highly shared sequence variants as an artifact. Later on, an analysis found that several of the most significant clusters appeared to be linked to common viral pathogens, which included parvovirus B19.

Germline V lookup: CDR1 MDHEN, CDR2 SYDVKM. The CDR3 is 15 amino acids. V lost 5 bases, J lost 6 bases, and 10 bases stayed unmatched. The chain is built from TRBV28 and TRBJ1-5; 7 nucleotides agree with TRBD1. Sequencing input: PBMCs. The clonotype was recovered from a middle-aged woman in good health and CMV-seronegative. CDR3 loop: CASSTDRQGGQPQHF. CDR3 DNA: TGTGCCAGCAGTACGGACAGGCAAGGCGGTCAGCCCCAGCATTTT.